This TCR beta chain was profiled in a study of blood T cell repertoires in COVID-19. About the research overall: The cDNA or gDNA used as material had been derived from T cells, B-cell-depleted T cells, or PBMCs.

The assay was immunoSEQ multiplex PCR, and TCRdb's table has in-frame clones only and misses some. The sample lists about 250,000 clones, about 86% occurring once. The TCR sequence derives from a man aged 35 to 55 with active or convalescent COVID-19. Sequenced input: peripheral blood.

CDR3 amino acids: CASSFAGYSENRFF. The CDR3 coding sequence is TGTGCCAGCAGTTTTGCAGGGTATTCCGAAAACCGGTTTTTT. This sequence joins TRBV6-9 and TRBJ1-4; D possibly corresponds to TRBD1 (5 bases). The CDR3 is 14 amino acids. V was pared by 4 bases and J by 16 bases, with 22 bases between. Germline assignment: CDR1 MNHGY and CDR2 SVAAGI.